This T cell receptor (beta chain) emerged from a study of cytomegalovirus exposure and HLA in healthy donors. General study findings and limits: Most CMV-associated TCR beta chains appeared HLA-restricted in a later analysis.

In regard to this clone: Its target is unknown.

Both 60 Vbeta primers and 13 Jbeta primers went into the PCR. Using immunoSEQ multiplex PCR, the repertoire was profiled, and TCRdb retains in-frame clones only, with some absent. The table shows around 100,000 clones, with roughly 68% occurring only once. Germline values: CDR1 SGHNT, CDR2 YYREEE (reference sequence). Trimming cost V 1 base and J 7 bases, with 11 bases left between them. The CDR3 is made up of 13 amino acids. This clonotype was obtained from a man aged 25-45 years in good health and CMV-seropositive. This sequence joins TRBV5-4 and TRBJ1-1; D is undetermined. The sequencing input was PBMCs. The CDR3 spells CASSLPGEYEAFF. The CDR3 coding sequence is TGTGCCAGCAGCTTGCCAGGCGAATATGAAGCTTTCTTT.